These 11 T cell receptor beta chains came from one sample sequenced in a study of identical twins. One entry per CDR3 protein, called by TCRdb with MiXCR from the 5' RACE reads. The top ten clones hold roughly 10% of a sample with about 240,000 distinct CDR3 sequences, about 11% of them seen once. The sequenced material came from memory T cells sorted from blood. Receptor source: a man aged 45-65 years in good health.

In its sample, this clonotype was seen many times. The chain is built from TRBV30 and TRBJ2-7; weak D call: TRBD1 (6 bases). CDR1 and CDR2 (germline): GTSNPN, SVGIG (reference sequence). Between the trimmed V and J ends, which lost 3 bases and 2 bases, there was a span of 11 bases. This CDR3 spans 13 amino acids. The CDR3 sequence is CAWSRGHTYEQYF. For the CDR3, the DNA is TGTGCCTGGAGCAGGGGCCATACCTACGAGCAGTACTTC.

This clonotype was observed a few times. The chain is built from TRBV18 and TRBJ1-2; D perhaps matches TRBD1 (5 bases). The CDR3 has 13 amino acids. Germline V gene data show CDR1 as KGHSH and CDR2 as LQKENI. V lost 2 bases to trimming and J lost 5 bases, with 9 bases between them. The chain's CDR3 is CASSPGDLYGYTF. Here the CDR3 DNA reads TGTGCCAGCTCACCAGGGGACTTATATGGCTACACCTTC.

The table lists this clonotype with a few counts. This rearrangement joins TRBV6-1 to TRBJ2-3; 8 nucleotides align to TRBD2. J was trimmed by 2 bases and V by 5 bases; bases with no gene match: 6. Germline assignment: CDR1 MNHNS and CDR2 SASEGT. This CDR3 is built from 15 residues. This chain's CDR3 is CASSPLAGSTDTQYF. CDR3 bases: TGTGCCAGCAGTCCTTTAGCGGGGTCCACAGATACGCAGTATTTT.

This clonotype showed up just a few times. This chain uses TRBV9 with TRBJ2-2; 9 nucleotides agree with TRBD2. V shed 4 bases and J 4 bases; nucleotides not matched to a gene: 11. CDR1 is SGDLS and CDR2 is YYNGEE in the germline V gene. The length of the CDR3 is 17 residues. In DNA, the CDR3 is TGTGCCAGCAGCCCAGTAGGCGGGAGGGCGCTCACCGGGGAGCTGTTTTTT. It translates to CASSPVGGRALTGELFF. The variable domain in full, completed from reference TRBV9 and TRBJ2-2, reads DSGVTQTPKHLITATGQRVTLRCSPRSGDLSVYWYQQSLDQGLQFLIQYYNGEERAKGNILERFSAQQFPDLHSELNLSSLELGDSALYFCASSPVGGRALTGELFFGEGSRLTVL.

This clonotype was detected only a few times. The chain joins TRBV27 to TRBJ1-4; D gene uncertain. The CDR3 runs 15 residues. Trimming took 2 bases from V and 4 from J, leaving 11 bases between them. Germline V CDR1 and CDR2: MNHEY, SMNVEV (reference sequence). The CDR3 region has the DNA TGTGCCAGCAGTTTAAGATGGAGCGGTAATGAAAAACTGTTTTTT. Translated, it gives CASSLRWSGNEKLFF.

The rearrangement links TRBV5-1 to TRBJ2-3; D unclear. CDR3 length: 15 amino acids. V was clipped by 2 bases and J by 4 bases, with 14 bases between them. Germline lookup yields CDR1 SGHRS and CDR2 YFSETQ. In DNA, the CDR3 is TGCGCCAGCAGCTTCCAACCTAGTTCCGCAGATACGCAGTATTTT. Translated, it gives CASSFQPSSADTQYF.

This clonotype was counted ten times or more. The genes are TRBV12-3 or TRBV12-4 and TRBJ1-5; D might be TRBD1 (5 bases). CDR3 length equals 15 residues. The V gene lost 1 base and the J gene lost 6 bases, with 13 bases spanning the gap. The CDR3 loop is CASSLGGSKVQPQHF. The CDR3 nucleotides are TGTGCCAGCAGTTTAGGGGGGAGTAAGGTTCAGCCCCAGCATTTT.

This sequence joins TRBV4-1 and TRBJ2-3; 7 bases match TRBD1. In germline, CDR1 is MGHRA, CDR2 YSYEKL. Trimming at V came to 3 bases and at J to 5 bases, leaving 5 bases not matched to a gene. The CDR3 has 14 residues. The CDR3 reads CASSQNRGRDTQYF. The CDR3 DNA follows: TGCGCCAGCAGCCAGAACAGGGGAAGAGATACGCAGTATTTT.

This clonotype was seen a handful of times. V usage is TRBV6-5 and J usage is TRBJ1-1; a possible D gene is TRBD1 (5 bases). The germline gives CDR1 MNHEY, CDR2 SVGAGI. V dropped 0 bases and J dropped 0 bases, with 11 bases sitting between them. This CDR3 comprises 16 residues. CDR3 in amino acids: CASSYSWGLMNTEAFF. The CDR3 DNA reads TGTGCCAGCAGTTACTCCTGGGGACTGATGAACACTGAAGCTTTCTTT.

The chain links TRBV30 to TRBJ2-6, with unresolved D. Germline V lookup: CDR1 GTSNPN, CDR2 SVGIG (reference sequence). This CDR3 is 15 amino acids long. The ends were cut back, 2 bases at V and 0 bases at J, with 8 bases in the middle. CDR3 region: CAWSPGYSGANVLTF. The CDR3 coding sequence is TGTGCCTGGAGTCCCGGTTACTCTGGGGCCAACGTCCTGACTTTC.

This clonotype was seen only a few times. The V call is TRBV10-3, the J call TRBJ2-5; no clear D. The CDR3 has 15 residues. Per the germline V gene, CDR1 is ENHRY and CDR2 is SYGVKD. Trimming removed 0 bases at V and 9 bases at J, with 17 bases between. The CDR3 coding sequence is TGTGCCATCAGTGAGTCCGACGGTAGGAGCGAGGCCCAGTACTTC. Residues: CAISESDGRSEAQYF.